This is a list of T cell receptor beta chains from one sample in a study of naive and memory T cell subsets. TCRdb reanalysed the UMI-ligation and nested PCR reads using MiXCR and keeps one entry per CDR3 protein. The table records more than 120,000 distinct CDR3 sequences, 15% to 25% of them present only once. The sequenced sample was naive CD8+ T cells from blood. The source is a human donor in good health. Each CDR3 is given without its conserved first and last residue. Fields, in order: V gene, CDR3 protein.

v_gene: TRBV25-1
CDR3aa: ASTPHGISTNTGELF

v_gene: TRBV29-1
CDR3aa: SASQGGGSYNEQF

v_gene: TRBV7-9
CDR3aa: ASRKDTPEAF

v_gene: TRBV20-1
CDR3aa: SARGQGRGKWTEAF

v_gene: TRBV11-2
CDR3aa: ASSYWTSGSSYNEQF

v_gene: TRBV12-3/TRBV12-4
CDR3aa: ASSFGPTVGYT

v_gene: TRBV19
CDR3aa: ASSPDNLYEQY

v_gene: TRBV5-4
CDR3aa: ASSPAASGSYEQF

v_gene: TRBV10-3
CDR3aa: AISNYGTGMNTEAF

v_gene: TRBV3-1
CDR3aa: ASSQATANEQF

v_gene: TRBV4-1
CDR3aa: ASSPRDSSYNEQF

v_gene: TRBV5-6
CDR3aa: ASSLGANNEQF

v_gene: TRBV27
CDR3aa: ASRPTAEDTQY

v_gene: TRBV6-5
CDR3aa: ASSQRLAGAHEQY

v_gene: TRBV13
CDR3aa: ASTPGSTDTQY

v_gene: TRBV3-1
CDR3aa: ASSQVPGGDGYT

v_gene: TRBV28
CDR3aa: ATVEQGIEDIQY

v_gene: TRBV25-1
CDR3aa: ASSAGGRADEQF

v_gene: TRBV12-3/TRBV12-4
CDR3aa: ASSWVGSGDEQF

v_gene: TRBV5-6
CDR3aa: ASSHSGSIHEQF

v_gene: TRBV9
CDR3aa: ASSVATGELF

v_gene: TRBV6-5
CDR3aa: ASSLKDRAGLEQY

v_gene: TRBV25-1
CDR3aa: ASSVSINTEAF

v_gene: TRBV20-1
CDR3aa: SAYPGLAGYEQF

v_gene: TRBV13
CDR3aa: ASRRLAGDYEQY

v_gene: TRBV29-1
CDR3aa: SALPTAGDNEQF

v_gene: TRBV13
CDR3aa: ASRAAGTSGWGASDEQF

v_gene: TRBV6-1
CDR3aa: ASTYRTGSVTNYGYT

v_gene: TRBV2
CDR3aa: ASSLSRTENQPQH

v_gene: TRBV28
CDR3aa: ASSSGTNSNQPQH

v_gene: TRBV28
CDR3aa: ASSFELSGETQY

v_gene: TRBV24-1
CDR3aa: ATVAEGTEAF

v_gene: TRBV12-3/TRBV12-4
CDR3aa: ASSLDGAAVQPQH

v_gene: TRBV28
CDR3aa: ASSRVAVPYEQY

v_gene: TRBV4-1
CDR3aa: ASSQTKGVSNSPLH

v_gene: TRBV18
CDR3aa: ASSTGGATSWDEQF

v_gene: TRBV12-3/TRBV12-4
CDR3aa: ASSLVGGRASYNEQF